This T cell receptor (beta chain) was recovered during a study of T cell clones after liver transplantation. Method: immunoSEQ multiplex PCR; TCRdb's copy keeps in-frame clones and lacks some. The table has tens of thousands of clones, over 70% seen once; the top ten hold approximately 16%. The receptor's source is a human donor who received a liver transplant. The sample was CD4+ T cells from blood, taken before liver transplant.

In nucleotides, the CDR3 is TGTGCCAGCAGTGAAACTACAGATACGCAGTATTTT. This codes for CASSETTDTQYF. The rearrangement joins TRBV2 to TRBJ2-3; no firm D call. V was clipped by 2 bases and J by 3 bases, with 3 bases between them. CDR1 is SNHLY, CDR2 FYNNEI, per germline. The CDR3 runs 12 residues.